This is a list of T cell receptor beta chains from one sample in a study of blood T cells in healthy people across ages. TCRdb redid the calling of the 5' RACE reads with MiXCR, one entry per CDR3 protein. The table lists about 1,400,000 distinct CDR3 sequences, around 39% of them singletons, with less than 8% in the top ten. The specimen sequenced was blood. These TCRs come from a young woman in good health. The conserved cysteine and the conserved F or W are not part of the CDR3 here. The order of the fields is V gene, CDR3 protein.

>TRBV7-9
ASSLVQGWSYT
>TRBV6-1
ASTSGRTEAF
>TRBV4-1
ASSQVRQGMFNSPLH
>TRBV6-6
ASRAEGNYEQY
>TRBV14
ASSKHGNHEQF
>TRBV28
ASRDGGAVDEQF
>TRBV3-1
ASSQAARSRSEQY
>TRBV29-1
SAGTASYEQY
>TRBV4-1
ASSRGLPGQGVDTQY
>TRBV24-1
ATRDRKNTDAF
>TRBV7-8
ASSLESLLSTDTQY
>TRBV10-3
AISEGVGGTYEQY
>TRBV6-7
ASSYSGLPCLGPDTQY
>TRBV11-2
ASSLGGSGRGGYT
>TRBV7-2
ASSLSVAENNEQF
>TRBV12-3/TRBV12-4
ASRMGQGYKQY
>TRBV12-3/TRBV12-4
ASSLSARSYEQF